A single TCR beta chain is shown here with its context. Amplification of TCR beta CDR3 regions used RNA as the template. A set of HTBI primers served as the primers for a first-round RT-PCR of the TCR CDR3. TCRdb ran MiXCR on the multiplex PCR reads and lists one entry per CDR3 protein. The profile covers around 620,000 distinct CDR3 sequences, with 12% to 15% appearing a single time and roughly 7% taken by the ten largest. V gave up 3 bases and J gave up 5 bases, with 11 bases separating them. Looked up from germline, CDR1 is KGHSH and CDR2 is LQKENI. CDR3 length: 14 amino acids. These data are taken from a study of T cells in Graves' hyperthyroidism and ophthalmopathy.

This sequence was found in a woman between 18 and 29 years old with Graves' ophthalmopathy. The V and J genes are TRBV18 and TRBJ2-1; D is unresolved. The sample was blood. For the CDR3, the DNA is TGTGCCAGCTCACCTCCCGACTCAGACAATGAGCAGTTCTTC. It is translated as CASSPPDSDNEQFF.